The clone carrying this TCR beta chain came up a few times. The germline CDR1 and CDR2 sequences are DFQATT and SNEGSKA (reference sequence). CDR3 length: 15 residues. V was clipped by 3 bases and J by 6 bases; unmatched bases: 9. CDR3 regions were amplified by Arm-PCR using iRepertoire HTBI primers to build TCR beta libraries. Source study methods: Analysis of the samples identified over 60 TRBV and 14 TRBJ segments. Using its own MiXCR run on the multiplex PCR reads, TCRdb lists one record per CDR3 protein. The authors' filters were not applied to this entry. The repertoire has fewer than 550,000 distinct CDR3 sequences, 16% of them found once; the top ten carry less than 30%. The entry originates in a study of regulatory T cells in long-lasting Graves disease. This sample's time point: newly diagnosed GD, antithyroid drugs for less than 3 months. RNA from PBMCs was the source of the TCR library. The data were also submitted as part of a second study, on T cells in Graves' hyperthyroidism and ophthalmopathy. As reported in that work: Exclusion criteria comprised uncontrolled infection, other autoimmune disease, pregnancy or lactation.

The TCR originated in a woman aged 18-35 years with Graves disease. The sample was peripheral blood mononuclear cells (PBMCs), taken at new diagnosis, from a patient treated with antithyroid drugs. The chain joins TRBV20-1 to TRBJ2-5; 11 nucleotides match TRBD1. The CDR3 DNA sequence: TGCAGTGCTAGGGCGGGGGGACAGGGGGTCAAGACCCAGTACTTC. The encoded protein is CSARAGGQGVKTQYF.